Listed here is a single T cell receptor (beta chain). This sample is drawn from a study of T cell repertoires in cytomegalovirus infection. Study at large: CMV infection and matching HLA type were both indicated by public TCR beta signatures.

TCRdb passed the reads through MiXCR, listing each CDR3 protein once. Of a few hundred thousand distinct CDR3 sequences in the sample, 15% to 20% were seen once. Germline V gene data show CDR1 as SGHAT and CDR2 as FQNNGV. The CDR3 covers 12 residues. The clonotype comes from a human donor in good health (CMV status not recorded). Some clones in this sample may be carry-over from other donors' samples. Sequencing was done on a sample of CD8+ T cells from PBMCs. The chain couples TRBV11-2 to TRBJ2-7; 11 bases align to TRBD1. CDR3 residues: CATGTGGYEQYF. The CDR3 bases are TGTGCTACTGGGACAGGGGGCTACGAGCAGTACTTC.